The 4 T cell receptor beta chains below were found in one sample sequenced in a study of T cell responses to AZD1222 COVID-19 vaccine. The table came from immunoSEQ multiplex PCR; TCRdb's copy has only in-frame clones and leaves some out. Among some 66,000 clones listed, roughly nine tenths were seen once. This material consisted of peripheral blood, taken 28 days after the second AZD1222 dose. These receptors all come from an adult who received the AZD1222 COVID-19 vaccine.

The V call is TRBV3-1 (or the pseudogene TRBV3-2), the J call TRBJ1-1; D is uncertain. The V and J ends lost 0 bases and 4 bases respectively, with 12 bases between them. The germline gives CDR1 LGHDT, CDR2 YNNKEL (reference sequence). This CDR3 has 15 residues. The CDR3 spells CASSQEPRSGTEAFF. Written as DNA, the CDR3 is TGTGCCAGCAGCCAAGAACCCAGGTCGGGCACTGAAGCTTTCTTT.

The V gene is TRBV5-1, the J gene TRBJ2-7, with 10 bases identical to TRBD1. The V and J ends lost 3 bases and 4 bases, in that order; junction bases with no gene match: 7. Germline V lookup: CDR1 SGHRS, CDR2 YFSETQ. The CDR3 sequence is 15 residues long. For the CDR3, the DNA is TGCGCCAGCAGCTGGACAGGGGGAGGTGTATACGAGCAGTACTTC. This encodes CASSWTGGGVYEQYF.

This chain uses TRBV11-2 with TRBJ1-2, with 7 bases matching TRBD1. J gave up 5 bases and V 2 bases, and 14 bases lay outside the gene matches. The CDR3 has 17 amino acids. Germline V gene lookup returns CDR1 SGHAT and CDR2 FQNNGV. The CDR3 here is CASSLIRGPRGVYGYTF. CDR3 in DNA: TGTGCCAGCAGCTTAATTAGGGGCCCCAGGGGGGTTTATGGCTACACCTTC.

For the CDR3, the DNA is TGTGCCAGTAGCCTCAGGCAGGAGGTCACTGAAGCTTTCTTT. The encoded protein is CASSLRQEVTEAFF. This sequence joins TRBV19 and TRBJ1-1; no definite D call. The V end was cut by 6 bases, the J end by 4 bases, with 15 bases between. The length of the CDR3 is 14 residues. Germline V lookup: CDR1 LNHDA, CDR2 SQIVND (reference sequence).